These T cell receptor beta chains were read from a single sample in a study of cytomegalovirus exposure and HLA in healthy donors. Produced via immunoSEQ multiplex PCR; TCRdb's table is partial and in-frame only. Of 150,000 or so clones in the sample, roughly 80% were seen once. The sample taken for sequencing was PBMCs. The receptors here all came from a woman aged 18-29 years in good health and CMV-seronegative. CDR3s include the opening cysteine and the closing phenylalanine or tryptophan. The D gene is left open where the match is weak. For some rows the clone size is stated as once, few or many, or as a class when expanded; others skip it.

cdr3_nt	cdr3_aa	d_call	v_call	j_call	clone_size
TGTGCCAGCAGCTCCTCGCTCGGGGTCTCCTACGAGCAGTACTTC	CASSSSLGVSYEQYF	-	TRBV5-4	TRBJ2-7	-
TGTGCCAGCAGCAAGGGACTAGCGGGAGTCTTCTCCTACAATGAGCAGTTCTTC	CASSKGLAGVFSYNEQFF	TRBD2	TRBV5-4	TRBJ2-1	-
TGTGCCAGCAGCCAGGTTCCGGATGGAAACACCATATATTTT	CASSQVPDGNTIYF	-	TRBV11-3	TRBJ1-3	-
TGTGCCACCAGCAGTCCTAAGCGGGGGCGCTTTTACGAGCAGTACTTC	CATSSPKRGRFYEQYF	TRBD2	TRBV15	TRBJ2-7	-
TGTGCCAGCAGTCTTACTTCGGGAGAGACCCAGTACTTC	CASSLTSGETQYF	-	TRBV28	TRBJ2-5	-
TGTGCCAGCAGTGATCTAGCGGGAGGGCCAATTTACAATGAGCAGTTCTTC	CASSDLAGGPIYNEQFF	TRBD2	TRBV2	TRBJ2-1	-
TGTGCCAGCGAATACGCAGGCTACGAGCAGTACTTC	CASEYAGYEQYF	-	TRBV28	TRBJ2-7	-
TGTGCCAGCAGGACAGGGTCTGGCAATGAGCAGTTCTTC	CASRTGSGNEQFF	TRBD1	TRBV6-1	TRBJ2-1	-
TGTGCCACCAGCGTCAGGGATCAAGAGACCCAGTACTTC	CATSVRDQETQYF	-	TRBV6-5	TRBJ2-5	-
TGTGCCTGGAGTCTCACAACAACTAATGAAAAACTGTTTTTT	CAWSLTTTNEKLFF	-	TRBV30	TRBJ1-4	-
TGTGCCAGCAGTGACGGGGGAGGGAGACAAGAGACCCAGTACTTC	CASSDGGGRQETQYF	TRBD2	TRBV2	TRBJ2-5	-
TGTGCCAGCAGCTTAGGCCAGGCCGGGACTGGGAGCACCCAGTACTTC	CASSLGQAGTGSTQYF	-	TRBV7-2	TRBJ2-5	-
TGCGCCAGCAGCCTCGGGGAGTTCAGGACAGATACGCAGTATTTT	CASSLGEFRTDTQYF	-	TRBV5-1	TRBJ2-3	once
TGTGCCAGCAGTGTTACGGGCTCTGGAAACACCATATATTTT	CASSVTGSGNTIYF	-	TRBV6-1	TRBJ1-3	-
TGCGCCAGCAGCTTTACCGGCGGGAGGGCCGAGACCCAGTACTTC	CASSFTGGRAETQYF	TRBD2	TRBV5-1	TRBJ2-5	-
TGTGCCAGCAGCTTAGATCGCCAACAGGGGAGGATCCTGAACACTGAAGCTTTCTTT	CASSLDRQQGRILNTEAFF	TRBD1	TRBV11-3	TRBJ1-1	-
TGTGCCAGCAGACTCACTAGCGGGAGGACAGATACGCAGTATTTT	CASRLTSGRTDTQYF	TRBD2	TRBV6-5	TRBJ2-3	-
TGTGCCAGCAGTAGGTCCGAGGGAGGCAATCAGCCCCAGCATTTT	CASSRSEGGNQPQHF	-	TRBV6-1	TRBJ1-5	medium-sized
TGTGCCAGCAGTTCGCAAAGGGACTCCCCAGATACGCAGTATTTT	CASSSQRDSPDTQYF	-	TRBV11-2	TRBJ2-3	-
TGTGCCAGTTACCCGGGTTTGGACACCGGGGAGCTGTTTTTT	CASYPGLDTGELFF	-	TRBV19	TRBJ2-2	-
TGCGCCAGCAGCTTGGGAGGGGTAGCGGGAGGCGAGCAGTACTTC	CASSLGGVAGGEQYF	TRBD2	TRBV5-1	TRBJ2-7	-
TGTGCCACCAGCCTCGGGGGGACATTCGCTGGCTACACCTTC	CATSLGGTFAGYTF	-	TRBV15	TRBJ1-2	-
TGTGCCACCAGCCAATCGCCCTTAGCGGGACGGGACAATGAGCAGTTCTTC	CATSQSPLAGRDNEQFF	TRBD2	TRBV15	TRBJ2-1	-
TGTGCCAGCTCACCAATAAACATGGACAGGGGTGATAATGAGCAGTTCTTC	CASSPINMDRGDNEQFF	TRBD1	TRBV18	TRBJ2-1	-
TGTGCCAGCAAAGAGGGCACAGATACGCAGTATTTT	CASKEGTDTQYF	-	TRBV6-5	TRBJ2-3	-
TGTGCCAGCAGTTGGCTAGCGGAAAGCACAGATACGCAGTATTTT	CASSWLAESTDTQYF	TRBD2	TRBV6-5	TRBJ2-3	-
TGTGCCAGTAGGAATTCCCCGGACAGGGGTTTCCTGGCCCACTTT	CASRNSPDRGFLAHF	TRBD1	TRBV2	TRBJ1-6	-
TGTGCCAGCAGCCCACGGGGGATCTATGGCTACACCTTC	CASSPRGIYGYTF	-	TRBV11-2	TRBJ1-2	-
TGTGCCAGCAGCTTAGAGGCGGTCTCGGGGACCCAGTACTTC	CASSLEAVSGTQYF	-	TRBV7-8	TRBJ2-5	once
TGTGCCAGCATGCAGGGAAACACCATATATTTT	CASMQGNTIYF	-	TRBV7-9	TRBJ1-3	-
TGTGCCAGCGTACTCACCCCCCCGGGGTCTCATAATTCACCCCTCCACTTT	CASVLTPPGSHNSPLHF	-	TRBV7-2	TRBJ1-6	-
TGTGCCAGCAGCTTCGACAGGGGGCCGGATACGCAGTATTTT	CASSFDRGPDTQYF	TRBD1	TRBV5-4	TRBJ2-3	-
TGTGCCAGCAGCCTCACAGGGGGCAGGGGCACTGAAGCTTTCTTT	CASSLTGGRGTEAFF	TRBD1	TRBV5-4	TRBJ1-1	-
TGTGCCAGCAGTGAAAGAGCGGGAGGTGGCACAGATACGCAGTATTTT	CASSERAGGGTDTQYF	TRBD2	TRBV6-4	TRBJ2-3	-
TGTGCCAGCAGTGTTACCCCACAGGGTAATGAGCAGTTCTTC	CASSVTPQGNEQFF	-	TRBV2	TRBJ2-1	-
TGCGCCAGCAGCCAGCAGATGGGGAGGCCACTCTTTGATGAGCAGTTCTTC	CASSQQMGRPLFDEQFF	-	TRBV4-1	TRBJ2-1	-
TGCGCCAGCAGCCAAGATAGACAGGGGAGTCAGCCCCAGCATTTT	CASSQDRQGSQPQHF	TRBD1	TRBV4-3	TRBJ1-5	-
TGTGCCAGCAGCTTAGTAGGCACAGGGGTTAATCAGCCCCAGCATTTT	CASSLVGTGVNQPQHF	TRBD1	TRBV7-2	TRBJ1-5	once
TGTGCCATCAGTACGGGCGGTGTAGCGGGAGGCCAAGAGACCCAGTACTTC	CAISTGGVAGGQETQYF	TRBD2	TRBV10-3	TRBJ2-5	-
TGTGCCAGCAGCTATACTAGCGGGAGCTCCTACAATGAGCAGTTCTTC	CASSYTSGSSYNEQFF	TRBD2	TRBV11-3	TRBJ2-1	-
TGTGCCAGCAGCCGCGACAGGGGTGGTGGCTACACCTTC	CASSRDRGGGYTF	TRBD1	TRBV9	TRBJ1-2	-
TGTGCCAGCAGCCCGGGACTGATAGCTAACTATGGCTACACCTTC	CASSPGLIANYGYTF	-	TRBV7-2	TRBJ1-2	-
TGTGCCAGCAGTTTAGCGGGGGCGCTTTTTGAGCAGTTCTTC	CASSLAGALFEQFF	-	TRBV28	TRBJ2-1	-
TGTGCCAGCAGTTTTACTTTGAATGAGCAGTTCTTC	CASSFTLNEQFF	-	TRBV28	TRBJ2-1	-
TGTGCCAGCAGCAGCAACCTACAGGGGTACGCAGATACGCAGTATTTT	CASSSNLQGYADTQYF	TRBD1	TRBV28	TRBJ2-3	-
TGTGCTAGTGGTTTTTCGACTAGCGGGAGCTCCAATGAGCAGTTCTTC	CASGFSTSGSSNEQFF	TRBD2	TRBV12-5	TRBJ2-1	-
TGTGCCAGCAGTTCTGTAGCGGGAGCCACCTACGAGCAGTACTTC	CASSSVAGATYEQYF	TRBD2	TRBV6-5	TRBJ2-7	-
TGCGCCAGCAGCGAGATCTTACGGGAGGGCCAAAAGACCCAGTACTTC	CASSEILREGQKTQYF	TRBD2	TRBV5-1	TRBJ2-5	-
TGTGCCAGCAGTGAAGCGGGACAGGGGGGCGAAAAACTGTTTTTT	CASSEAGQGGEKLFF	TRBD1	TRBV6-1	TRBJ1-4	-
TGTGCCAGCAGCTCCTTGGTCGGAATCGGGCAGCCCCAGCATTTT	CASSSLVGIGQPQHF	-	TRBV11-2	TRBJ1-5	-
TGTGCCTGGAGCCCTACCAGGGCAGGCGGCTACACCTTC	CAWSPTRAGGYTF	-	TRBV30	TRBJ1-2	-